Following are 4 T cell receptor beta chains from one sample sequenced in a study of pediatric ulcerative colitis. One to two pinch biopsies were taken from the rectum during colonoscopy. TCRdb's table, derived via immunoSEQ multiplex PCR, lists solely in-frame clones and lacks some. Among around 34,000 clones, 81% were seen once, and the ten largest hold under 1.2%. Sequencing was done on a sample of gut tissue. The receptors shown here come from a boy younger than 18 with mild ulcerative colitis.

This chain connects TRBV6-6 to TRBJ1-3, with unresolved D. The CDR3 extends over 15 amino acids. Trimming took 0 bases from V and 3 from J, leaving 9 bases between them. The V gene's germline CDR1 is MNHNY and CDR2 SVGAGI (reference sequence). The CDR3 loop is CASSYSWGSGNTIYF. The CDR3 coding sequence is TGTGCCAGCAGTTACTCGTGGGGTAGTGGAAACACCATATATTTT.

J is TRBJ1-3 and V is TRBV5-8; unclear D gene. The germline CDR1 and CDR2 sequences are SGHTS and YDEGEE. This CDR3 is built from 12 residues. V lost 2 bases and J lost 2, with 2 bases in between. The CDR3 protein is CASSFPGNTIYF. CDR3 DNA: TGTGCCAGCAGCTTTCCTGGAAACACCATATATTTT.

The rearrangement joins TRBV6-1 to TRBJ2-3, with D possibly TRBD2 on 5 matching bases. V gave up 2 bases and J gave up 6 bases, with 9 bases separating them. Germline V CDR1 and CDR2: MNHNS, SASEGT. CDR3 length equals 13 residues. This CDR3 is CASSEQAADTQYF. CDR3 bases: TGTGCCAGCAGTGAACAAGCGGCGGATACGCAGTATTTT.

The chain couples TRBV19 to TRBJ1-1, with D possibly being TRBD1 (6 bases). The V end was cut by 8 bases, the J end by 4 bases, with 20 bases between. The germline V gene encodes CDR1 LNHDA and CDR2 SQIVND (reference sequence). The CDR3 covers 15 residues. Here the CDR3 reads CASGDRGYGRTEAFF. DNA for the CDR3: TGTGCCAGTGGGGATAGGGGGTATGGGCGCACTGAAGCTTTCTTT.